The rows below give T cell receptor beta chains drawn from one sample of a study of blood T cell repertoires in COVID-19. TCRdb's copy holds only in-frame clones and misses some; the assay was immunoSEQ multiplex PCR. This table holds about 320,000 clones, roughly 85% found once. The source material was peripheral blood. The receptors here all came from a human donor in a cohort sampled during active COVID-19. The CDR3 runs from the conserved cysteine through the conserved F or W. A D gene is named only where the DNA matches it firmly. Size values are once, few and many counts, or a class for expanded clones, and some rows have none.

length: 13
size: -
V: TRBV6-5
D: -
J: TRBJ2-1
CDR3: CASRRTTYNEQFF
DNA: TGTGCCAGCCGCAGAACCACATACAATGAGCAGTTCTTC

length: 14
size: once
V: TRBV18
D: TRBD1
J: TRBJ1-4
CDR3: CASSQFGQGEKLFF
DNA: TGTGCCAGCTCACAATTCGGACAGGGGGAAAAACTGTTTTTT

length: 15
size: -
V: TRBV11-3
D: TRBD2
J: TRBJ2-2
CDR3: CASSSAGGNTGELFF
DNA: TGTGCCAGCAGCTCCGCGGGGGGGAACACCGGGGAGCTGTTTTTT

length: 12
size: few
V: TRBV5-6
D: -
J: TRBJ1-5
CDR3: CASSLVSGPQHF
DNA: TGTGCCAGCAGCTTGGTGTCGGGACCCCAGCATTTT

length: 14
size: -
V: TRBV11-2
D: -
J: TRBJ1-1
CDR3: CASSLERGYTEAFF
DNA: TGTGCCAGCAGCTTAGAAAGGGGGTACACTGAAGCTTTCTTT

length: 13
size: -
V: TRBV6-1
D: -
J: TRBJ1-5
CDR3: CASSDREGQPQHF
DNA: TGTGCCAGCAGTGACAGGGAAGGTCAGCCCCAGCATTTT

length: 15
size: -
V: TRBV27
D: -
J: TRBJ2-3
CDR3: CASSLTAYDTDTQYF
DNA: TGTGCCAGCAGTTTAACAGCCTATGATACAGATACGCAGTATTTT

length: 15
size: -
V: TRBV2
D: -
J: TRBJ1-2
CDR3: CASRGDTPVMGGYTF
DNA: TGTGCCAGCAGAGGTGACACGCCTGTGATGGGTGGCTACACCTTC

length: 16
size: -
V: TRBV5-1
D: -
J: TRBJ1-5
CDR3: CASSLVGGDSNQPQHF
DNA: TGCGCCAGCAGCTTGGTCGGAGGGGATAGCAATCAGCCCCAGCATTTT

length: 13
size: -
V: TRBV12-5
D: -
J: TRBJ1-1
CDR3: CASGTTGNTEAFF
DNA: TGTGCTAGTGGAACGACGGGGAACACTGAAGCTTTCTTT

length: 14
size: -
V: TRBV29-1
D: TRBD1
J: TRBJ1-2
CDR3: CSVDDRALSYGYTF
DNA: TGCAGCGTGGACGACAGGGCCCTTAGCTATGGCTACACCTTC

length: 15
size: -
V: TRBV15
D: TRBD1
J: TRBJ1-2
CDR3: CATSVYGTGVSGYTF
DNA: TGTGCCACCAGCGTATACGGGACAGGGGTTTCCGGCTACACCTTC

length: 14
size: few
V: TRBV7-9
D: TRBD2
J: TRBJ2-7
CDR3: CASSSGTSGYEQYF
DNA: TGTGCCAGCAGCAGCGGGACTAGCGGCTACGAGCAGTACTTC